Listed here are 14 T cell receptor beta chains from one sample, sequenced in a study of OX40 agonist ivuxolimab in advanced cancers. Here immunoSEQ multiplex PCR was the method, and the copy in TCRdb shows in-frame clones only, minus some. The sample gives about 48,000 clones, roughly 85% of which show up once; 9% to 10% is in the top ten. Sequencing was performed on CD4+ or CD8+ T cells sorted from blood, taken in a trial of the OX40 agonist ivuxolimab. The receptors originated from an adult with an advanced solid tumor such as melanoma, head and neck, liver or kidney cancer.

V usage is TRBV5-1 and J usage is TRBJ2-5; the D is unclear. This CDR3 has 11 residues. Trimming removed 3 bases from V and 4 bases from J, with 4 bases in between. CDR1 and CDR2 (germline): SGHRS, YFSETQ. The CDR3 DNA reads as TGCGCCAGCAGCTCCGGAGAGACCCAGTACTTC. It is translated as CASSSGETQYF.

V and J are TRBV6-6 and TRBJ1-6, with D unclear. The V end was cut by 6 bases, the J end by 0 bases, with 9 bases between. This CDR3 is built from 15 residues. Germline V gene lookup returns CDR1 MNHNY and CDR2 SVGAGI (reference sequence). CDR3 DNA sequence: TGTGCCAGCAGCCCCCCAGGCTCCTATAATTCACCCCTCCACTTT. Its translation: CASSPPGSYNSPLHF.

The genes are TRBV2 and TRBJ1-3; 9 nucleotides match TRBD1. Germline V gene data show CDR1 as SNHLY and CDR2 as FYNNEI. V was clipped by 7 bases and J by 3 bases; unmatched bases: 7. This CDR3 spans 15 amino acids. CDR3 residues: CASTPDRGNGNTIYF. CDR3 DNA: TGTGCCAGCACGCCGGACAGGGGTAATGGAAACACCATATATTTT.

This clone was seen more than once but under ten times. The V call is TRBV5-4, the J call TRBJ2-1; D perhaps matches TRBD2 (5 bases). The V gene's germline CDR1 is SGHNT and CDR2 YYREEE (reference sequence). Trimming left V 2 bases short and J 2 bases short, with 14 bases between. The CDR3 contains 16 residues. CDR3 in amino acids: CASSFGGASTYNEQFF. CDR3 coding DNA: TGTGCCAGCAGCTTTGGCGGAGCTAGCACCTACAATGAGCAGTTCTTC.

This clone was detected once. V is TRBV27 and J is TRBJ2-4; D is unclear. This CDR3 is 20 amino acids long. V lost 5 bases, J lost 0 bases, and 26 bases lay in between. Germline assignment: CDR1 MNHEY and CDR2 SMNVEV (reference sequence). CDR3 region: CASSTLSGLLGRLAKNIQYF. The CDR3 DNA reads TGTGCCAGCAGTACTCTATCGGGCCTCCTTGGCCGATTAGCCAAAAACATTCAGTACTTC.

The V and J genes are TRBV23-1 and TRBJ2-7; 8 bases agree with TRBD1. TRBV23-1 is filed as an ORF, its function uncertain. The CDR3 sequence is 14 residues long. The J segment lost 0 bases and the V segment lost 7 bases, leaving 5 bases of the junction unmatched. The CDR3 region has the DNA TGCGCCAGCATCCGGGACAGGTTCTCCTACGAGCAGTACTTC. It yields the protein CASIRDRFSYEQYF.

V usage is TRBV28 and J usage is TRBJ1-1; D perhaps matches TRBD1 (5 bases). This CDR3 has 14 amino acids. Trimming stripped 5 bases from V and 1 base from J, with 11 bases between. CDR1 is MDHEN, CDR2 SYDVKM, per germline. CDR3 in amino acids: CASSLIQENTEAFF. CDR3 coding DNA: TGTGCCAGCAGTCTTATACAGGAGAACACTGAAGCTTTCTTT.

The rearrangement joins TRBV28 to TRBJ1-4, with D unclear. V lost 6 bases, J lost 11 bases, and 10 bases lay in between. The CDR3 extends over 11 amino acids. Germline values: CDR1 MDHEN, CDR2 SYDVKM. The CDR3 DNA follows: TGTGCCAGCAGCCCTCGAGGGAAACTGTTTTTT. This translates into CASSPRGKLFF. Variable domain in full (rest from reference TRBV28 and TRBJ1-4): DVKVTQSSRYLVKRTGEKVFLECVQDMDHENMFWYRQDPGLGLRLIYFSYDVKMKEKGDIPEGYSVSREKKERFSLILESASTNQTSMYLCASSPRGKLFFGSGTQLSVL.

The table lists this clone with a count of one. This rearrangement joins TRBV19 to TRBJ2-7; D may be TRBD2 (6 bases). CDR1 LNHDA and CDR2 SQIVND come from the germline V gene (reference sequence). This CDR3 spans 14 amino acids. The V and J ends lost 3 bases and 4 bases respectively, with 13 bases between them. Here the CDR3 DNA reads TGTGCCAGTAGTATTGGAGGGACTGGGTACGAGCAGTACTTC. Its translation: CASSIGGTGYEQYF.

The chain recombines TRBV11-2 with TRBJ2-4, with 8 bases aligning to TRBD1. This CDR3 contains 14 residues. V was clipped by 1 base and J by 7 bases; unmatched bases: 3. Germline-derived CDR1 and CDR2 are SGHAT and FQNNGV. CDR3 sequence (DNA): TGTGCCAGCAGCTTAGGTACAGGGGGGAACATTCAGTACTTC. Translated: CASSLGTGGNIQYF.

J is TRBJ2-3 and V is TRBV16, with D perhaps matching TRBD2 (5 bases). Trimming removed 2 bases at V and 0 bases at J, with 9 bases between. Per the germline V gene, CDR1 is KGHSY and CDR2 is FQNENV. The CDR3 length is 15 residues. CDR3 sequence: CASSQLASSTDTQYF. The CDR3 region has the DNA TGTGCCAGCAGCCAACTAGCCTCTAGCACAGATACGCAGTATTTT.

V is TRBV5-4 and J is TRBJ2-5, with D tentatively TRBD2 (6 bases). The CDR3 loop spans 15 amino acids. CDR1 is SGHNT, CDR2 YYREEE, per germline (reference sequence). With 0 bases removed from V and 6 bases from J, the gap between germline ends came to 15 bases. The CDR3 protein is CASSLDPGVGKTQYF. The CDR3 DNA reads TGTGCCAGCAGCTTGGACCCGGGAGTAGGGAAGACCCAGTACTTC.

The CDR3 spells CASSLSSYNEQFF. The CDR3 region has the DNA TGTGCCAGCAGCCTGAGCTCCTACAATGAGCAGTTCTTC. This sequence joins TRBV2 and TRBJ2-1, with unresolved D. Germline V gives CDR1 SNHLY, CDR2 FYNNEI. The CDR3 is 13 amino acids. With 6 bases removed from V and 0 bases from J, the gap between germline ends came to 6 bases.

The CDR3 is CASSLINNEQFF. In DNA, the CDR3 is TGTGCCAGCAGCTTGATAAACAATGAGCAGTTCTTC. The chain has TRBV5-4 and TRBJ2-1; D remains unclear. Looked up from germline, CDR1 is SGHNT and CDR2 is YYREEE (reference sequence). CDR3 size: 12 residues. Trimming shortened V by 1 base and J by 5 bases, and 4 bases separated the two germline ends.